This TCR beta chain came from a study of T cell responses to AZD1222 COVID-19 vaccine. Study in general: Second-dose timings of about 4 or about 12 weeks were pooled. Study observations and caveats: Rises in breadth and depth of Spike-specific TCRs came after two AZD1222 doses. Per reports, nearly half of all spike-specific TCRs target regions that are unmutated in variants.

The length of the CDR3 is 12 residues. The germline gives CDR1 SGHTA, CDR2 FQGNSA. Trimming shortened V by 4 bases and J by 10 bases, and 14 bases separated the two germline ends. Here immunoSEQ multiplex PCR was the method, and the copy in TCRdb shows in-frame clones only, minus some. The profile shows about 150,000 clones, more than 85% of them singletons. This clone was seen a single time. The antigen remains unidentified. Specimen: peripheral blood, collected on day 0 of AZD1222 vaccination. The V gene is TRBV7-2, the J gene TRBJ2-7, with a tentative D call TRBD1 (6 bases). The TCR sequence derives from an adult in good health. The CDR3 coding sequence is TGTGCCAGCAGCTACATCCGGGACAAACAGTACTTC. Its protein product is CASSYIRDKQYF.